This T cell receptor (beta chain) was sequenced in a study of human T cells and chemical hapten exposure. In its sample, this clonotype was seen many times. TCRdb redid the calling of the RACE reads with MiXCR, one entry per CDR3 protein. Of some 79,000 distinct CDR3 sequences in the sample, approximately 10% were seen once. Time point given: patch test 3, about 24 weeks after DPC sensitization. Documented treatment: therapeutic diphenylcyclopropenone sensitization with weekly scalp DPC. Trimming left V 7 bases short and J 4 bases short, with 11 bases between. CDR3 size: 13 residues. The V gene's germline CDR1 is MNHEY and CDR2 SVGEGT.

This sample comprised whole blood, obtained in connection with sensitization to the hapten diphenylcyclopropenone (DPC). The sequence derives from a woman between 50 and 59 years old with alopecia areata. Some clones in this sample may be carry-over from other donors' samples. The gene calls are TRBV6-2 or TRBV6-3 and TRBJ1-5; tentatively, D is TRBD1 (6 bases). In nucleotides, the CDR3 is TGTGCCAGCAAGTGGGGGACAAATCAGCCCCAGCATTTT. Translated: CASKWGTNQPQHF.